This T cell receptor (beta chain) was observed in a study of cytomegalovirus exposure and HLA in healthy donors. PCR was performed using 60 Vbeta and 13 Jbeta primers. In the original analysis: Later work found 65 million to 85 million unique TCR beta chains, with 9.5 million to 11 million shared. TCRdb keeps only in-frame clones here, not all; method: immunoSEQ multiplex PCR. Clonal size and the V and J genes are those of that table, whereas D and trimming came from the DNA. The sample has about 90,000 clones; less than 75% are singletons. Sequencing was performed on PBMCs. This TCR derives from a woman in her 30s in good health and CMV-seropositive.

In nucleotides, the CDR3 is TGTGCCAGCTCACCCGGGTTGAACACTGAAGCTTTCTTT. Translation: CASSPGLNTEAFF. The rearrangement joins TRBV18 to TRBJ1-1; D call uncertain. CDR1 and CDR2 (germline): KGHSH, LQKENI. V gave up 3 bases and J gave up 0 bases, with 5 bases separating them. This CDR3 region has 13 residues.